The clone carrying this TCR beta chain has just a few counts. This specimen belongs to a study of shared clonotypes between healthy human individuals. Using immunoSEQ multiplex PCR, the repertoire was profiled, and TCRdb retains in-frame clones only, with some absent. This sample yields over 850,000 clones, of which roughly 74% are seen a single time; approximately 0.5% belongs to the top ten. V was cut by 10 bases and J by 1 base, with 13 bases left in between. Germline V lookup: CDR1 MNHEY, CDR2 SVGAGI. This CDR3 region has 14 residues. The sequence was collected from a man younger than 35 in good health. Some clones in this sample may be carry-over from other donors' samples. The J gene is TRBJ2-2, the V gene TRBV6-5; D is perhaps TRBD1 (5 bases). The specimen sequenced was memory CD4+ T cells from PBMCs. Described subset: CD45RA-negative fraction. CDR3: CATHGRENTGELFF. The CDR3 nucleotides read TGTGCCACCCACGGCAGGGAGAACACCGGGGAGCTGTTTTTT.